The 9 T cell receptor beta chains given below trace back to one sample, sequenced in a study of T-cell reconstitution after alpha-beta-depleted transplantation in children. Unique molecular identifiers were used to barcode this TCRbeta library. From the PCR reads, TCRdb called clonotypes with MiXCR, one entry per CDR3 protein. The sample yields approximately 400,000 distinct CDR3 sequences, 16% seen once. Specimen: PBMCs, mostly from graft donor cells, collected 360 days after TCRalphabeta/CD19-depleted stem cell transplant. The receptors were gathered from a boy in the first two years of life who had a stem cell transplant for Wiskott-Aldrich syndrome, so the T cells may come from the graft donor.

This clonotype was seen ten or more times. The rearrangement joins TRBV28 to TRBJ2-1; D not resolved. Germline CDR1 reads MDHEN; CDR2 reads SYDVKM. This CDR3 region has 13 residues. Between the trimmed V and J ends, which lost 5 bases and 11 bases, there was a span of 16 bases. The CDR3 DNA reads TGTGCCAGCAGTGACGGCGACCCCAACAAGCAGTTCTTC. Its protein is CASSDGDPNKQFF.

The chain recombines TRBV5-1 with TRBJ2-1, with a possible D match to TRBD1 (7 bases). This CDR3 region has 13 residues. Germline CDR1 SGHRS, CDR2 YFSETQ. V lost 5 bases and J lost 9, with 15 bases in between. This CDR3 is CASSFGGGTEQFF. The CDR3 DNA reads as TGCGCCAGCAGTTTTGGAGGGGGCACTGAGCAGTTCTTC.

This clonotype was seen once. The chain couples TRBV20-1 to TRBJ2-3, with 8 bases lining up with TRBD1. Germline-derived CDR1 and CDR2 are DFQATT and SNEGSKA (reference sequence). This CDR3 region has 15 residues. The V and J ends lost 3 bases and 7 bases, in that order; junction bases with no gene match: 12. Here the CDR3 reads CSASRLYRGVYTQYF. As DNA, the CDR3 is TGCAGTGCTAGTCGCCTTTACAGGGGGGTTTATACGCAGTATTTT.

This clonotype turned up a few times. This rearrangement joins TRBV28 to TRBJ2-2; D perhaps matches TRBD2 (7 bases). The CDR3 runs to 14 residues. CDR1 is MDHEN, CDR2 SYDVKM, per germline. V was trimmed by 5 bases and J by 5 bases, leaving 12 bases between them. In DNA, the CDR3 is TGTGCCAGCAGTCTCGGGGGGCATACCGGGGAGCTGTTTTTT. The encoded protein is CASSLGGHTGELFF. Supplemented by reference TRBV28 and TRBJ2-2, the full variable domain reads DVKVTQSSRYLVKRTGEKVFLECVQDMDHENMFWYRQDPGLGLRLIYFSYDVKMKEKGDIPEGYSVSREKKERFSLILESASTNQTSMYLCASSLGGHTGELFFGEGSRLTVL.

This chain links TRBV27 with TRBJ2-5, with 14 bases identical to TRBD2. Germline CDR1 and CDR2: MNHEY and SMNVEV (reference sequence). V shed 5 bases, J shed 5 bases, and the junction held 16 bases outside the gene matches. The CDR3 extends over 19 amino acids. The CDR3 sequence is CASSPPTTGTSGGWETQYF. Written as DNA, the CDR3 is TGTGCCAGCAGTCCCCCTACAACCGGGACTAGCGGGGGTTGGGAGACCCAGTACTTC.

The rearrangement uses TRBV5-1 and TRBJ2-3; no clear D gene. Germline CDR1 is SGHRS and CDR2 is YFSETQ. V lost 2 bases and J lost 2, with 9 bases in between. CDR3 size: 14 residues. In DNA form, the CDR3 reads TGCGCCAGCAGCTTAGTACCCTTCACAGATACGCAGTATTTT. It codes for CASSLVPFTDTQYF.

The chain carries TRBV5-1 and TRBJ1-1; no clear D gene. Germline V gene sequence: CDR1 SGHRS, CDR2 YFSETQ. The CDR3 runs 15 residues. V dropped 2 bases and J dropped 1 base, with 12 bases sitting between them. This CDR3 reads CASSLSAIKNTEAFF. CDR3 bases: TGCGCCAGCAGCTTAAGCGCTATCAAGAACACTGAAGCTTTCTTT.

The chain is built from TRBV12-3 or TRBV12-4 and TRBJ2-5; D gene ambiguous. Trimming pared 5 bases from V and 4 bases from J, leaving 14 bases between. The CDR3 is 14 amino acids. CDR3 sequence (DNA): TGTGCCAGCAGTCCACCCTCAAACGGAGAGACCCAGTACTTC. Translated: CASSPPSNGETQYF.

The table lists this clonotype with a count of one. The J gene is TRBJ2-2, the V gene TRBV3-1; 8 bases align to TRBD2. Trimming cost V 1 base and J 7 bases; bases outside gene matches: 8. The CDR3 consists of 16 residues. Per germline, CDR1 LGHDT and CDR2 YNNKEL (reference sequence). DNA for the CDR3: TGTGCCAGCAGCCAAGGAAGCGGGGGTATGGTCGGGGAGCTGTTTTTT. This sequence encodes CASSQGSGGMVGELFF.